This T cell receptor (beta chain) was found in a study of PD-L1 blockade in urothelial cancer. Across the study: The median number of T cells present in blood samples was under 150,000.

Documented time point: pretreatment peripheral blood. Per-patient samples, pretreatment and on-treatment, numbered 1 to 8. Looked up from germline, CDR1 is SGHAT and CDR2 is FQNNGV. V gave up 2 bases and J gave up 0 bases, with 8 bases separating them. The CDR3 totals 14 residues. Data came from immunoSEQ multiplex PCR; TCRdb stores just in-frame clones and leaves some out. This table holds approximately 52,000 clones, roughly 80% found once. J is TRBJ2-7 and V is TRBV11-2, with no clear D. The sequenced sample was PBMCs, obtained around atezolizumab (anti-PD-L1) treatment. The clonotype was recovered from a man in his 70s with urothelial cancer. CDR3 in amino acids: CASSLKYPSYEQYF. DNA for the CDR3: TGTGCCAGCAGCTTAAAATATCCCTCCTACGAGCAGTACTTC.